The 14 T cell receptor beta chains reported below all come from one sample, sequenced in a study of T cell responses to AZD1222 COVID-19 vaccine. Only in-frame clones appear in the TCRdb table, and some are missing; sequencing was by immunoSEQ multiplex PCR. The sample has just over 150,000 clones, about 87% seen once. Sequences were derived from peripheral blood, sampled 28 days after the second AZD1222 dose. The receptors here all came from an adult who received the AZD1222 COVID-19 vaccine.

This sequence joins TRBV2 and TRBJ1-5; no clear D. Trimming removed 2 bases from V and 5 bases from J, with 10 bases in between. CDR1 is SNHLY, CDR2 FYNNEI, per germline. The CDR3 loop spans 14 amino acids. CDR3 nucleotides: TGTGCCAGCAGTGAATCTAGAGGAGATCAGCCCCAGCATTTT. Translation: CASSESRGDQPQHF.

The V and J genes are TRBV19 and TRBJ2-2; TRBD1 is a possible D gene (6 bases). The CDR3 covers 14 residues. In germline, CDR1 is LNHDA, CDR2 SQIVND (reference sequence). The V end was cut by 5 bases, the J end by 5 bases, with 12 bases between. The CDR3 DNA reads as TGTGCCAGTAGTTCCCTGGGGGCTACCGGGGAGCTGTTTTTT. This sequence encodes CASSSLGATGELFF. Complete variable domain (other parts from reference TRBV19 and TRBJ2-2): DGGITQSPKYLFRKEGQNVTLSCEQNLNHDAMYWYRQDPGQGLRLIYYSQIVNDFQKGDIAEGYSVSREKKESFPLTVTSAQKNPTAFYLCASSSLGATGELFFGEGSRLTVL.

V is TRBV6-2 or TRBV6-3 and J is TRBJ2-5; possible D gene TRBD1, 6 bases. This CDR3 has 14 amino acids. The V gene lost 6 bases and the J gene lost 5 bases, with 16 bases spanning the gap. Germline lookup yields CDR1 MNHEY and CDR2 SVGEGT. The CDR3 DNA is TGTGCCAGCAGCCGCACAGGGAACGGGGAGACCCAGTACTTC. This encodes CASSRTGNGETQYF.

V is TRBV15 and J is TRBJ2-3; weak D call: TRBD1 (5 bases). The V gene's germline CDR1 is LNHNV and CDR2 YYDKDF (reference sequence). Trimming cost V 3 bases and J 4 bases, with 14 bases left between them. The CDR3 runs to 15 residues. CDR3 sequence (DNA): TGTGCCACCAGCAGTATGTACTGGGGCGCAGATACGCAGTATTTT. This encodes CATSSMYWGADTQYF.

The J gene is TRBJ2-5, the V gene TRBV29-1; perhaps TRBD2 as D (6 bases). Trimming took 7 bases from V and 4 from J, leaving 13 bases between them. Per germline, CDR1 SQVTM and CDR2 ANQGSEA. The CDR3 spans 12 residues. DNA for the CDR3: TGCAGCGAAAGCGTGGGGGGAGAGACCCAGTACTTC. Its protein is CSESVGGETQYF. The full variable domain, with the rest looked up from reference TRBV29-1 and TRBJ2-5, is SAVISQKPSRDICQRGTSLTIQCQVDSQVTMMFWYRQQPGQSLTLIATANQGSEATYESGFVIDKFPISRPNLTFSTLTVSNMSPEDSSIYLCSESVGGETQYFGPGTRLLVL.

This clone has only one observation. J is TRBJ2-2 and V is TRBV14; D not certain. Germline values: CDR1 SGHDN, CDR2 FVKESK. Between the trimmed V and J ends, which lost 0 bases and 7 bases, there was a span of 12 bases. This CDR3 has 15 amino acids. The CDR3, as DNA: TGTGCCAGCAGCCAAGATCGGCCTGGCGGCGGGGAGCTGTTTTTT. This sequence encodes CASSQDRPGGGELFF.

The chain has TRBV3-1 (or the pseudogene TRBV3-2) and TRBJ1-1, with D uncertain. The CDR3 consists of 14 residues. Per germline, CDR1 LGHDT and CDR2 YNNKEL (reference sequence). V was trimmed by 0 bases and J by 1 base, leaving 6 bases between them. CDR3 loop: CASSQEGSNTEAFF. Written as DNA, the CDR3 is TGTGCCAGCAGCCAAGAAGGATCGAACACTGAAGCTTTCTTT.

The chain joins TRBV29-1 to TRBJ1-1; no firm D call. V lost 3 bases, J lost 0 bases, and 11 bases lay in between. CDR3 length: 14 amino acids. Germline CDR1 reads SQVTM; CDR2 reads ANQGSEA. CDR3 residues: CSVEAGLMNTEAFF. For the CDR3, the DNA is TGCAGCGTTGAGGCCGGTTTGATGAACACTGAAGCTTTCTTT.

The genes are TRBV7-8 and TRBJ1-1; possibly TRBD1 for D (5 bases). The CDR3 spans 13 residues. With 1 base removed from V and 7 bases from J, the gap between germline ends came to 10 bases. Germline V gene lookup returns CDR1 SGHVS and CDR2 FQNEAQ. The CDR3 nucleotides are TGTGCCAGCAGCTTAGGGGGCGTAGATGAAGCTTTCTTT. This codes for CASSLGGVDEAFF.

The chain is built from TRBV5-4 and TRBJ2-2; D might be TRBD1 or TRBD2, each matching 6 bases. The CDR3 loop spans 16 amino acids. V was pared by 0 bases and J by 4 bases, with 13 bases between. Germline V gene data show CDR1 as SGHNT and CDR2 as YYREEE (reference sequence). The CDR3 nucleotides read TGTGCCAGCAGCTTGGTCGGAGGGACATCCACCGGGGAGCTGTTTTTT. Translation gives CASSLVGGTSTGELFF.

V and J are TRBV4-1 and TRBJ2-2; 7 bases line up with TRBD1. This CDR3 region has 15 residues. Trimming cost V 4 bases and J 7 bases; bases outside gene matches: 9. Germline values: CDR1 MGHRA, CDR2 YSYEKL. This CDR3 reads CASSLGTGANGELFF. For the CDR3, the DNA is TGCGCCAGCAGCCTGGGAACAGGGGCCAACGGGGAGCTGTTTTTT.

This clone came up once. V and J are TRBV6-2 or TRBV6-3 and TRBJ1-1; D not certain. Germline V gene data show CDR1 as MNHEY and CDR2 as SVGEGT. This CDR3 spans 14 amino acids. Trimming removed 0 bases at V and 1 base at J, with 6 bases between. The CDR3 is CASSYSGGNTEAFF. The CDR3 nucleotides are TGTGCCAGCAGTTACTCAGGTGGGAACACTGAAGCTTTCTTT.

This chain connects TRBV5-5 to TRBJ2-4; the D gene is possibly TRBD1 (6 bases). The CDR3 consists of 15 residues. Deletions cut 4 bases from V and 7 bases from J, with 18 bases between. CDR1 is SGHKS, CDR2 YYEKEE, per germline (reference sequence). Here the CDR3 DNA reads TGTGCCAGCAGCGAGAGGGGGTTTCTTGAGAACATTCAGTACTTC. The encoded protein is CASSERGFLENIQYF. Full variable domain (rest looked up from reference TRBV5-5 and TRBJ2-4): DAGVTQSPTHLIKTRGQQVTLRCSPISGHKSVSWYQQVLGQGPQFIFQYYEKEERGRGNFPDRFSARQFPNYSSELNVNALLLGDSALYLCASSERGFLENIQYFGAGTRLSVL.

This chain joins TRBV30 and TRBJ1-1; the match to TRBD1 covers 7 bases. CDR3 length equals 13 residues. Germline CDR1 is GTSNPN and CDR2 is SVGIG (reference sequence). V was clipped by 6 bases and J by 1 base; unmatched bases: 5. The CDR3 DNA reads TGTGCCTGTCTGACAGGGTGGAACACTGAAGCTTTCTTT. Protein sequence: CACLTGWNTEAFF.